The rows below give T cell receptor beta chains drawn from one sample of a study of blood T cells in healthy people across ages. TCRdb ran MiXCR on the 5' RACE reads and lists one entry per CDR3 protein. The data contain more than 650,000 distinct CDR3 sequences, 22% of them singletons. The sample consisted of blood. The receptors come from an older man in good health. CDR3s leave out the opening cysteine and the closing phenylalanine or tryptophan. Each record gives: clone size, CDR3 length, V gene, CDR3 protein. Where a row states a size, it is once, few, many or the class of an expanded clone; other rows omit it.

clone size: NA; CDR3 length: 13; V gene: TRBV5-1; CDR3 protein: ASSPILGDHNEQF
clone size: few; CDR3 length: 14; V gene: TRBV5-1; CDR3 protein: ASSARTSGVVDTQY
clone size: once; CDR3 length: 14; V gene: TRBV29-1; CDR3 protein: SVEERTSGRYNEQF
clone size: few; CDR3 length: 14; V gene: TRBV5-5; CDR3 protein: ASSPSAGLPNTEAF
clone size: NA; CDR3 length: 12; V gene: TRBV14; CDR3 protein: ASQGLASTDTQY
clone size: NA; CDR3 length: 15; V gene: TRBV16; CDR3 protein: ASSQFAAGVARNIQY
clone size: few; CDR3 length: 12; V gene: TRBV19; CDR3 protein: ASSPPGVPDTQY
clone size: few; CDR3 length: 12; V gene: TRBV5-6; CDR3 protein: ASSLSKGNQPQH
clone size: few; CDR3 length: 13; V gene: TRBV12-3/TRBV12-4; CDR3 protein: ASNLGTPNTGELF
clone size: few; CDR3 length: 11; V gene: TRBV13; CDR3 protein: ASTPHSTDTQY
clone size: few; CDR3 length: 13; V gene: TRBV10-2; CDR3 protein: ASSQAGGERNTQY
clone size: few; CDR3 length: 11; V gene: TRBV29-1; CDR3 protein: SVVRDRGTEAF
clone size: few; CDR3 length: 11; V gene: TRBV12-3/TRBV12-4; CDR3 protein: ASSGQGLEGYT
clone size: few; CDR3 length: 15; V gene: TRBV10-1; CDR3 protein: ASSDGQGSRSSYEQY
clone size: few; CDR3 length: 11; V gene: TRBV20-1; CDR3 protein: SARWEAIDTQY
clone size: NA; CDR3 length: 14; V gene: TRBV5-1; CDR3 protein: PSSLAGTSGTDTQY
clone size: many; CDR3 length: 14; V gene: TRBV12-3/TRBV12-4; CDR3 protein: ASSRARDKYQETQY
clone size: NA; CDR3 length: 13; V gene: TRBV20-1; CDR3 protein: SASGTGGFNEKLF
clone size: few; CDR3 length: 12; V gene: TRBV30; CDR3 protein: AWSATGAAQPQH
clone size: NA; CDR3 length: 15; V gene: TRBV28; CDR3 protein: ASSLRPRLAGQETQY
clone size: NA; CDR3 length: 10; V gene: TRBV20-1; CDR3 protein: SARQRVPDTH
clone size: few; CDR3 length: 13; V gene: TRBV3-1; CDR3 protein: ASSLQTGLTEKLF
clone size: NA; CDR3 length: 12; V gene: TRBV5-1; CDR3 protein: ASSLSGRVYEQY
clone size: few; CDR3 length: 11; V gene: TRBV29-1; CDR3 protein: SVYSGGADTIY
clone size: NA; CDR3 length: 13; V gene: TRBV28; CDR3 protein: ASSLGGYSSYEQY
clone size: few; CDR3 length: 14; V gene: TRBV20-1; CDR3 protein: SARENPGLFANEQF
clone size: NA; CDR3 length: 11; V gene: TRBV29-1; CDR3 protein: SVADRAGQPQH
clone size: NA; CDR3 length: 16; V gene: TRBV10-3; CDR3 protein: AISEPPVWADNTGGLF
clone size: once; CDR3 length: 12; V gene: TRBV3-1; CDR3 protein: ASSQDAHSYGYT
clone size: NA; CDR3 length: 12; V gene: TRBV20-1; CDR3 protein: SASGGGSSYEQY
clone size: NA; CDR3 length: 13; V gene: TRBV12-3/TRBV12-4; CDR3 protein: ASSAQQGRTDTQY
clone size: few; CDR3 length: 13; V gene: TRBV12-3/TRBV12-4; CDR3 protein: ASTPGLPLSGELF
clone size: NA; CDR3 length: 13; V gene: TRBV29-1; CDR3 protein: SVERFGTLNTEAF
clone size: NA; CDR3 length: 15; V gene: TRBV11-2; CDR3 protein: ASSLSSVAGAKNIQY
clone size: NA; CDR3 length: 14; V gene: TRBV5-6; CDR3 protein: ASSLRFGELNTEAF
clone size: NA; CDR3 length: 14; V gene: TRBV20-1; CDR3 protein: SARGTGTATNEKLF
clone size: NA; CDR3 length: 11; V gene: TRBV29-1; CDR3 protein: SVDKWGYNEQF
clone size: NA; CDR3 length: 13; V gene: TRBV3-1; CDR3 protein: ASSQDPREGYEQY
clone size: NA; CDR3 length: 12; V gene: TRBV12-3/TRBV12-4; CDR3 protein: ASSPLAGVFEQF
clone size: few; CDR3 length: 11; V gene: TRBV20-1; CDR3 protein: SAWTSPDYGYT
clone size: NA; CDR3 length: 15; V gene: TRBV7-2; CDR3 protein: ASSPSLRLAGKETQY
clone size: few; CDR3 length: 15; V gene: TRBV7-2; CDR3 protein: ASSKAGTGGESWPQH
clone size: few; CDR3 length: 13; V gene: TRBV20-1; CDR3 protein: SARDARLGDTEAF
clone size: NA; CDR3 length: 9; V gene: TRBV12-3/TRBV12-4; CDR3 protein: GSGSPDVQY
clone size: few; CDR3 length: 15; V gene: TRBV21-1; CDR3 protein: ASSKNTSGRWSETQY
clone size: NA; CDR3 length: 12; V gene: TRBV6-5; CDR3 protein: ASSYRGTNYGYT
clone size: NA; CDR3 length: 14; V gene: TRBV4-3; CDR3 protein: ASSHAQAPTNEKLF
clone size: few; CDR3 length: 12; V gene: TRBV6-2/TRBV6-3; CDR3 protein: ASRIPGRSEKLF
clone size: NA; CDR3 length: 15; V gene: TRBV2; CDR3 protein: ASSGEGTGSFYEKLF
clone size: NA; CDR3 length: 12; V gene: TRBV3-1; CDR3 protein: ASSQVQGDTEAF